The T cell receptor (beta chain) described here comes from a study of T cell responses to AZD1222 COVID-19 vaccine. Clones were sequenced by immunoSEQ multiplex PCR, and TCRdb holds only the in-frame ones, with some missing. Among hundreds of thousands of clones listed, about 92% were seen once. The V end lost 6 bases, the J end lost 6 bases, and 14 bases lay between the germline ends. Looked up from germline, CDR1 is SGHTA and CDR2 is FQGNSA. The CDR3 contains 14 residues. The chain couples TRBV7-2 to TRBJ2-2, with D possibly being TRBD2 (6 bases). The sequence came from an adult in good health. Sample: peripheral blood, taken on day 0 of MenACWY control vaccination. The CDR3 spells CASRRDLRAGELFF. CDR3 sequence (DNA): TGTGCCAGCAGGCGGGACCTCCGGGCCGGGGAGCTGTTTTTT.